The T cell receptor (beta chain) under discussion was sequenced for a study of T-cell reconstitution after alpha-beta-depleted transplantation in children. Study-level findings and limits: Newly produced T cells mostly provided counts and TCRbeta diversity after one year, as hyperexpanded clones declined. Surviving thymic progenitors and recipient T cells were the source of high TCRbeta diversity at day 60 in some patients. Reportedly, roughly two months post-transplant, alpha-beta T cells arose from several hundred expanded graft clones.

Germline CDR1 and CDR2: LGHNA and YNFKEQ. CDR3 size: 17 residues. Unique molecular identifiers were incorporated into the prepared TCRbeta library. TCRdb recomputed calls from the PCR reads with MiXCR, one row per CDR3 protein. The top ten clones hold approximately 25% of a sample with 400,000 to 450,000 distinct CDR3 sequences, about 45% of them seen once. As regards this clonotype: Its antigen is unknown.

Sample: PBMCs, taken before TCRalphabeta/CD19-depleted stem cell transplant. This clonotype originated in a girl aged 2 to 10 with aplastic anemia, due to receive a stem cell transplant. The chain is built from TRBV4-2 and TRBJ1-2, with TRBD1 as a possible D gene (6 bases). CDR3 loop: CSSSQYPTRQELYGYTF. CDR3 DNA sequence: TGTTCTAGCAGCCAATACCCAACTCGACAGGAGCTCTATGGCTACACCTTC.